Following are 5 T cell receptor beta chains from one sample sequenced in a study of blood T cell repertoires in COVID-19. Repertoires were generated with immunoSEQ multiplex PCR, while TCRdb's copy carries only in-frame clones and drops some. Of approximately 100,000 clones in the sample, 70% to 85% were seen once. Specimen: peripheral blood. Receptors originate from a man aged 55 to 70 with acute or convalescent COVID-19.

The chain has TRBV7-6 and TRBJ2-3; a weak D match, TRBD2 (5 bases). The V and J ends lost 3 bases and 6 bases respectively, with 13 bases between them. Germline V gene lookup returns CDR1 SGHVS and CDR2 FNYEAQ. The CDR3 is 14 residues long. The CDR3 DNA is TGTGCCAGCAGCTTGGGAGAAGTCCGCGATACGCAGTATTTT. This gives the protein CASSLGEVRDTQYF. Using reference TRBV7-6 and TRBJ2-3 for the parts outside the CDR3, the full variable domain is GAGVSQSPRYKVTKRGQDVALRCDPISGHVSLYWYRQALGQGPEFLTYFNYEAQQDKSGLPNDRFSAERPEGSISTLTIQRTEQRDSAMYRCASSLGEVRDTQYFGPGTRLTVL.

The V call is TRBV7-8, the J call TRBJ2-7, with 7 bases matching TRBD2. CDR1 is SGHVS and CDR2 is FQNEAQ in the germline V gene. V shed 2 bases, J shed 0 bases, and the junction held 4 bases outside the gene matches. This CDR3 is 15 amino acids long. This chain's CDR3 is CASSLLPGGSYEQYF. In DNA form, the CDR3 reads TGTGCCAGCAGCTTATTACCGGGAGGCTCCTACGAGCAGTACTTC.

DNA of the CDR3: TGTGCCAGCAGGCAGGGTTTAGAGTATGGCTACACCTTC. Protein sequence: CASRQGLEYGYTF. The chain uses TRBV12-3 or TRBV12-4 and TRBJ1-2; TRBD1 might be the D (5 bases). V lost 6 bases and J lost 5, with 13 bases in between. This CDR3 is built from 13 residues.

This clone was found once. CDR3 sequence reads: CASSTDRNYGYTF. The CDR3 DNA sequence: TGTGCCAGCAGCACGGACAGAAACTATGGCTACACCTTC. The chain is built from TRBV5-4 and TRBJ1-2; D is possibly TRBD1 (6 bases). V lost 4 bases and J 2 bases, leaving 9 bases between the germline ends. The CDR3 sequence is 13 residues long. Germline V CDR1 and CDR2: SGHNT, YYREEE (reference sequence).

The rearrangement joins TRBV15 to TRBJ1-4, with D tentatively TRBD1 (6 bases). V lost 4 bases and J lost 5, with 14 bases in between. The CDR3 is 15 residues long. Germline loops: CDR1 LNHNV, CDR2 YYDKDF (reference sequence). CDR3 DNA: TGTGCCACCAGCACGGGACACGAGAAAAATGAAAAACTGTTTTTT. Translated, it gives CATSTGHEKNEKLFF.